This T cell receptor (beta chain) was retrieved from a study of blood T cell repertoires in COVID-19. Study at large: Sites in the United States, Italy and Spain provided acute and convalescent COVID-19 samples. Sample material is recorded as cDNA or gDNA derived from T cells, B-cell-depleted T cells, or PBMCs.

Either two negative PCRs, clearance, or symptom resolution qualified Cohort 3 donors as recovered. The V end was cut by 3 bases, the J end by 0 bases, with 9 bases between. There are 15 residues in the CDR3. The germline CDR1 and CDR2 sequences are SGHTA and FQGNSA. Measured with immunoSEQ multiplex PCR; TCRdb has only the in-frame clones, and not every one. Here the sample spans about 200,000 clones, around 81% being singletons. Source material: PBMCs or T cells enriched from blood (not recorded which). The TCR comes from a man aged 40-55 years who had recovered from COVID-19. The rearrangement joins TRBV7-2 to TRBJ1-3; D not certain. The DNA of the CDR3 is TGTGCCAGCAGCTTTGGGCCATCCTCTGGAAACACCATATATTTT. This gives the protein CASSFGPSSGNTIYF.